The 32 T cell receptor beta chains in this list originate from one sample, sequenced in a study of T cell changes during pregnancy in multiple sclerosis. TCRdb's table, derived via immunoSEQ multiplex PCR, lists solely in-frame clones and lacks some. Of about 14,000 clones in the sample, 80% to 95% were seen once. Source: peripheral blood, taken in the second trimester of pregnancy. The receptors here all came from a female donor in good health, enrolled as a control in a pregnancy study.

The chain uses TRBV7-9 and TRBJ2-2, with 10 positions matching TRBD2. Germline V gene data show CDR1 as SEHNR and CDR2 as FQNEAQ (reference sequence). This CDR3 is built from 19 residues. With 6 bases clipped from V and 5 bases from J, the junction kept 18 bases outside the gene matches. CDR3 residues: CASSFSRAGGATGTGELFF. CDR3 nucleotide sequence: TGTGCCAGCAGTTTCAGTCGAGCGGGGGGGGCCACGGGAACCGGGGAGCTGTTTTTT.

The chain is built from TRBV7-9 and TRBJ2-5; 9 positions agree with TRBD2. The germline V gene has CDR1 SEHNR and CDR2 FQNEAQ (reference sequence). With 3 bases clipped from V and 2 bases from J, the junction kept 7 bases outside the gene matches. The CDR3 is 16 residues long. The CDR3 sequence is CASSLGASGAQETQYF. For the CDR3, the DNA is TGTGCCAGCAGCTTGGGGGCTAGCGGGGCTCAAGAGACCCAGTACTTC.

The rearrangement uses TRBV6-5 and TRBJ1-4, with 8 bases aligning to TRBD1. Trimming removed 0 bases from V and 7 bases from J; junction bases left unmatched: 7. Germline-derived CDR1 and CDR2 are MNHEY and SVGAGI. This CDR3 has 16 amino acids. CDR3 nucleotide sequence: TGTGCCAGCAGTTACTCCCCCGGACAGGGAGGTGAAAAACTGTTTTTT. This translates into CASSYSPGQGGEKLFF.

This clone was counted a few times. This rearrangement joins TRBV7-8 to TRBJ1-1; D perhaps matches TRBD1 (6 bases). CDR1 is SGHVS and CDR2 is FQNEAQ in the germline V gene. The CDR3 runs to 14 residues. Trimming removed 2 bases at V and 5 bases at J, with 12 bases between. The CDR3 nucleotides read TGTGCCAGCAGCTTAATTACAGGGAGTACTGAAGCTTTCTTT. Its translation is CASSLITGSTEAFF.

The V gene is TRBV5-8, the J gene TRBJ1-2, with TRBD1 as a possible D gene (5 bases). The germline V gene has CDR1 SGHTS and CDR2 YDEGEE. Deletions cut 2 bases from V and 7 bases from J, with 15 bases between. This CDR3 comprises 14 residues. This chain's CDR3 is CASSFRDPLRGYTF. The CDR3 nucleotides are TGTGCCAGCAGCTTCAGGGATCCCCTTCGTGGCTACACCTTC.

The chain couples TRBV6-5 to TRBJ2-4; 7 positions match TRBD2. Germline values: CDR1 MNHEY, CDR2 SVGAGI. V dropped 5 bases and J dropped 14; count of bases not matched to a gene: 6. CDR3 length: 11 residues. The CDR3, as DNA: TGTGCCAGCAGTCAGGGAGGGGAGGAGTACTTC. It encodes CASSQGGEEYF.

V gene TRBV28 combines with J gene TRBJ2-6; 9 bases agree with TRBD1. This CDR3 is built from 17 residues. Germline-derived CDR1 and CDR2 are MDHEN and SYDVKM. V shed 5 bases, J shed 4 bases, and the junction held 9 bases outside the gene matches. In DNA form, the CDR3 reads TGTGCCAGCAGTCCCCTGGGACAGGGCTCCGGGGCCAACGTCCTGACTTTC. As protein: CASSPLGQGSGANVLTF.

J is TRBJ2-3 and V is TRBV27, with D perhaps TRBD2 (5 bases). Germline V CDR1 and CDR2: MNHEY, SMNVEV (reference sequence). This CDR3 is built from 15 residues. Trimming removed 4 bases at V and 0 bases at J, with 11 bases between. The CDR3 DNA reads TGTGCCAGCAGTTCCCGGGGTTCTAGCACAGATACGCAGTATTTT. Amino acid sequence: CASSSRGSSTDTQYF.

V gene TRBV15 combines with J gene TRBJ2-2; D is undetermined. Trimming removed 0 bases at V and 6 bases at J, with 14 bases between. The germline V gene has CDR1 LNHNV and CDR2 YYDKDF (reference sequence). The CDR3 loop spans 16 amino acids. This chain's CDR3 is CATSRDRAPLAGELFF. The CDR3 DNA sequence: TGTGCCACCAGCAGAGATCGAGCCCCTCTCGCCGGGGAGCTGTTTTTT.

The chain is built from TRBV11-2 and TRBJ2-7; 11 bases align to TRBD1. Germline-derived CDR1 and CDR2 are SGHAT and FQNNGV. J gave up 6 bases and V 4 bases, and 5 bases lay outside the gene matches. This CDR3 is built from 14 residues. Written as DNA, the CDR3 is TGTGCCAGCAGCTCCGGGACAGGGGGAGGCGAGCAGTACTTC. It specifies CASSSGTGGGEQYF.

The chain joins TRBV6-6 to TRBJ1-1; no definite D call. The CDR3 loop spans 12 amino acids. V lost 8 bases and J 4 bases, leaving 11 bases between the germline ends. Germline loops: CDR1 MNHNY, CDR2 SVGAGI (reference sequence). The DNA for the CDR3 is TGTGCCAGCTCCAGGCTGAGCACTGAAGCTTTCTTT. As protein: CASSRLSTEAFF.

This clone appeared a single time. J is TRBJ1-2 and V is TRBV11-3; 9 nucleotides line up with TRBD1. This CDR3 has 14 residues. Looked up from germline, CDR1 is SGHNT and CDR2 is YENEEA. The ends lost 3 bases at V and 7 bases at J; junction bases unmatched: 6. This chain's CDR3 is CASSFQDRGGGYTF. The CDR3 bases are TGTGCCAGCAGCTTTCAGGACAGGGGAGGTGGCTACACCTTC.

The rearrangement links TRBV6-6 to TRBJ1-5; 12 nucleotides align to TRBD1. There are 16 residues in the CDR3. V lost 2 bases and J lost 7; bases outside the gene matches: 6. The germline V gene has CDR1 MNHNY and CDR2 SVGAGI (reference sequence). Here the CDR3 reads CASSYLGTGGEQPQHF. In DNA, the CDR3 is TGTGCCAGCAGTTACCTCGGGACAGGGGGCGAACAGCCCCAGCATTTT.

CDR3 DNA sequence: TGTGCCAGTGACAGGGGGAATGAAAAACTGTTTTTT. Its translation is CASDRGNEKLFF. The rearrangement links TRBV2 to TRBJ1-4; 9 bases line up with TRBD1. This CDR3 spans 12 amino acids. Trimming took 9 bases from V and 5 from J; bases not matched to a gene: 1. CDR1 SNHLY and CDR2 FYNNEI come from the germline V gene.

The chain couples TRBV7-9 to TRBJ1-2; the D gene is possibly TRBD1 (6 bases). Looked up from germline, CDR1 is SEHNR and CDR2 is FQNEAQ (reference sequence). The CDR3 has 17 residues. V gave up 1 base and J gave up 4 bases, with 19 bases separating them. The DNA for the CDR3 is TGTGCCAGCAGCTTAGGAGCGGCCCGAGGGGGTCTCTATGGCTACACCTTC. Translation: CASSLGAARGGLYGYTF.

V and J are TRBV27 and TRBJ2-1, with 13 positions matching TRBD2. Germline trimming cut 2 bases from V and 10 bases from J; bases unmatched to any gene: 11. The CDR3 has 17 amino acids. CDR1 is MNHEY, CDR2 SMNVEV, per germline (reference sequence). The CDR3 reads CASSLTPGLAGLGEQFF. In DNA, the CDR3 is TGTGCCAGCAGTTTAACCCCGGGACTAGCGGGGTTAGGGGAGCAGTTCTTC.

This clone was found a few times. The CDR3 sequence is CASSWERGDSYNEQFF. CDR3 DNA sequence: TGTGCCAGCAGCTGGGAACGGGGAGACTCCTACAATGAGCAGTTCTTC. The rearrangement uses TRBV11-2 and TRBJ2-1, with D perhaps matching TRBD2 (5 bases). This CDR3 contains 16 residues. CDR1 and CDR2 from the germline V gene are SGHAT and FQNNGV. Trimming shortened V by 4 bases and J by 0 bases, and 13 bases separated the two germline ends.

CDR3 sequence reads: CASSEGRGNQPQHF. The CDR3, as DNA: TGTGCCAGCAGTGAAGGCAGGGGCAATCAGCCCCAGCATTTT. The rearrangement joins TRBV2 to TRBJ1-5, with TRBD1 as a possible D gene (5 bases). Germline values: CDR1 SNHLY, CDR2 FYNNEI. Trimming took off 1 base at V and 2 bases at J, with 6 bases between the two ends. This CDR3 spans 14 amino acids.

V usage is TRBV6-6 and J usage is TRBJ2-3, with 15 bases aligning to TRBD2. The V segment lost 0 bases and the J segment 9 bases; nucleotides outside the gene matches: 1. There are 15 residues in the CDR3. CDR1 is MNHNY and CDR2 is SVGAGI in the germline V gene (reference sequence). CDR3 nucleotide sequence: TGTGCCAGCAGTTACTCCGGGACTAGCGGGAGGACGCAGTATTTT. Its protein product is CASSYSGTSGRTQYF.

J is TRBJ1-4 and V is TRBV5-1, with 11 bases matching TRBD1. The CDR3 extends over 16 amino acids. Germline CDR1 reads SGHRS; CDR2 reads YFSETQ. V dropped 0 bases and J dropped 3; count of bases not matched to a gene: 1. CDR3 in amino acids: CASSLEGQGANEKLFF. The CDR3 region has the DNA TGCGCCAGCAGCTTGGAGGGACAGGGGGCTAATGAAAAACTGTTTTTT.

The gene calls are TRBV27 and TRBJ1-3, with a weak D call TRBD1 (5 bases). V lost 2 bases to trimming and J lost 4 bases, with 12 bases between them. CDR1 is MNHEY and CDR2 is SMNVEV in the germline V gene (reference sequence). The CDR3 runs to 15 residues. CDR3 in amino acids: CASSLRAGFGNTIYF. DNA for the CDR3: TGTGCCAGCAGTTTACGGGCAGGGTTCGGAAACACCATATATTTT.

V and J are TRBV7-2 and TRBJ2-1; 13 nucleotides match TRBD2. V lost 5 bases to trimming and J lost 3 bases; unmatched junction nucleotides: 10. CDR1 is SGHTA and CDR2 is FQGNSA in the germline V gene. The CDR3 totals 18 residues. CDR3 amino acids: CASSRFGTSGTLYNEQFF. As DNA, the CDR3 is TGTGCCAGCAGCCGATTTGGGACTAGCGGGACCCTCTACAATGAGCAGTTCTTC.

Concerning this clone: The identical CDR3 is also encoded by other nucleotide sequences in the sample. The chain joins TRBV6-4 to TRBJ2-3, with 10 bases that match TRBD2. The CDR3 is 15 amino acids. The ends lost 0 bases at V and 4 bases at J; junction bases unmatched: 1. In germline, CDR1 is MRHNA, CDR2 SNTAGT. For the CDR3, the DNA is TGTGCCAGCAGTGACTCGAGCGGGGGGGCAGATACGCAGTATTTT. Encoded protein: CASSDSSGGADTQYF.

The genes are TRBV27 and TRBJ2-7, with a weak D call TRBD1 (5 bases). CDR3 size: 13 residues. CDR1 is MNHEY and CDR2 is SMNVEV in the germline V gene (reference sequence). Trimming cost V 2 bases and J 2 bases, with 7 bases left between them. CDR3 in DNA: TGTGCCAGCAGTTTAAGGGGTCCCTACGAGCAGTACTTC. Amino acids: CASSLRGPYEQYF.

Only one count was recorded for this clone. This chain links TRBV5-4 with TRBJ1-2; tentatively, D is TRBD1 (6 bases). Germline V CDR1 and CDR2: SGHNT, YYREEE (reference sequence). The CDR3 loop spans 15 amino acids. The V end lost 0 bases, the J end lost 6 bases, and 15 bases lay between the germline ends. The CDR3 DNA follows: TGTGCCAGCAGCTTGGCGGGGGGCGCATCACATGGCTACACCTTC. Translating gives CASSLAGGASHGYTF.

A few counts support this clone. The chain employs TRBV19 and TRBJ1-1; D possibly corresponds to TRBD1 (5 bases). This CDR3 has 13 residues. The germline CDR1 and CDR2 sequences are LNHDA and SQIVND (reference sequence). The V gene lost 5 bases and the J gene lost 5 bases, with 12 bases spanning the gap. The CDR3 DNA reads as TGTGCCAGTAGTCCCGGGGGGGTAACTGAAGCTTTCTTT. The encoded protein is CASSPGGVTEAFF. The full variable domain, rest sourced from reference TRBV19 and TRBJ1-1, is DGGITQSPKYLFRKEGQNVTLSCEQNLNHDAMYWYRQDPGQGLRLIYYSQIVNDFQKGDIAEGYSVSREKKESFPLTVTSAQKNPTAFYLCASSPGGVTEAFFGQGTRLTVV.

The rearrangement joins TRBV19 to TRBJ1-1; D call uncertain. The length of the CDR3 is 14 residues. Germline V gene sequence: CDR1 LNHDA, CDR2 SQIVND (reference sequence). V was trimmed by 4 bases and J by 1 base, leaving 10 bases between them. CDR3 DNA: TGTGCCAGTAGTACCTACCAGGAGAACACTGAAGCTTTCTTT. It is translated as CASSTYQENTEAFF.

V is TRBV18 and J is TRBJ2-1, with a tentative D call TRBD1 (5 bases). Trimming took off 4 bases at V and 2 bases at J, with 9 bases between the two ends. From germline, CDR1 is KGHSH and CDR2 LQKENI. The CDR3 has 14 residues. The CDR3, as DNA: TGTGCCAGCTCACTCCAGGGCGCCTACAATGAGCAGTTCTTC. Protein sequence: CASSLQGAYNEQFF. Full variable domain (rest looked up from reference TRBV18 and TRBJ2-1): NAGVMQNPRHLVRRRGQEARLRCSPMKGHSHVYWYRQLPEEGLKFMVYLQKENIIDESGMPKERFSAEFPKEGPSILRIQQVVRGDSAAYFCASSLQGAYNEQFFGPGTRLTVL.

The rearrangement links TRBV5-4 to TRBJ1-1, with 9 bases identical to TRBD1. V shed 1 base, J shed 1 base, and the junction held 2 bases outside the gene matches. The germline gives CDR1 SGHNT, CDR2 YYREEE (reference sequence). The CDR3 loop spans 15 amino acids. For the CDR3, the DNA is TGTGCCAGCAGCTTGACAGGGGGCGGGAACACTGAAGCTTTCTTT. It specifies CASSLTGGGNTEAFF.

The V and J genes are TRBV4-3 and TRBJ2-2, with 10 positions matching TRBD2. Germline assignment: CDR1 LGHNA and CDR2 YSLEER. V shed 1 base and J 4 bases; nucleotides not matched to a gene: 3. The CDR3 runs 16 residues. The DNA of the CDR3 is TGCGCCAGCAGCCAAGTAGCGGGAGGAGTCACCGGGGAGCTGTTTTTT. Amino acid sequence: CASSQVAGGVTGELFF.

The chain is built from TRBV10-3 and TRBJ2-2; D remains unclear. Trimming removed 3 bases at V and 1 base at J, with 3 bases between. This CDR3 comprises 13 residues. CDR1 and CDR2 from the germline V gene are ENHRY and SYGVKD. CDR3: CAISDQNTGELFF. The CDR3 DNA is TGTGCCATCAGTGACCAGAACACCGGGGAGCTGTTTTTT.

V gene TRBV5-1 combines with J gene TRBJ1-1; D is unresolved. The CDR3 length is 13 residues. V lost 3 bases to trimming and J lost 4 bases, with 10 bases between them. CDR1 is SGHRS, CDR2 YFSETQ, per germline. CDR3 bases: TGCGCCAGCAGCTCGAGAATTGGCACTGAAGCTTTCTTT. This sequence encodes CASSSRIGTEAFF.